The 5 T cell receptor beta chains below all came from one sample that was sequenced in a study of post-analysis software for immune sequencing data. These receptors' targets are unknown. Findings of the study overall: In patients, TRBV5-6, TRBV5-1 and TRBV20-1 belonged to four or five TRBV segments found more frequently than in controls.

Included in the TCR beta cDNA libraries were unique molecular identifiers. From the PCR reads, TCRdb called clonotypes with MiXCR, one entry per CDR3 protein. There are about 760,000 distinct CDR3 sequences in the sample; roughly 29% occur only once, and approximately 0.6% lies in the top ten. The sequenced material came from blood. The receptors originated from a girl under 18 with multiple sclerosis.

As for this clonotype: A read error is possible here, since a much larger clone lies one base away. The J gene is TRBJ2-3, the V gene TRBV5-6; TRBD1 might be the D (6 bases). V lost 4 bases, J lost 5 bases, and 17 bases lay in between. This CDR3 is 15 amino acids long. CDR1 is SGHDT and CDR2 is YYEEEE in the germline V gene. Written as DNA, the CDR3 is TGTGCCAGCAGCCTGACAGGTCAGGGCGGAGATACGCAGTATTTT. As protein: CASSLTGQGGDTQYF. Supplemented by reference TRBV5-6 and TRBJ2-3, the full variable domain reads DAGVTQSPTHLIKTRGQQVTLRCSPKSGHDTVSWYQQALGQGPQFIFQYYEEEERQRGNFPDRFSGHQFPNYSSELNVNALLLGDSALYLCASSLTGQGGDTQYFGPGTRLTVL.

This clonotype was detected only once. An end of the junction does not agree with germline; a read error may underlie this. The chain recombines TRBV5-1 with TRBJ2-3, with 10 bases identical to TRBD1. The CDR3 sequence is 16 residues long. Germline CDR1 SGHRS, CDR2 YFSETQ. The CDR3 DNA follows: TGCGCCAGTAGCTCTTTTCCGGGACAGGGGACAGATACGCAGTATTTT. Translation gives CASSSFPGQGTDTQYF.

This sequence joins TRBV4-1 and TRBJ2-2; TRBD2 aligns across 9 bases. Germline-derived CDR1 and CDR2 are MGHRA and YSYEKL. This CDR3 comprises 18 residues. Germline trimming cut 2 bases from V and 2 bases from J; bases unmatched to any gene: 9. CDR3 sequence (DNA): TGCGCCAGCAGCCAACCGACAGCGGGAGGCCCAAACACCGGGGAGCTGTTTTTT. As protein: CASSQPTAGGPNTGELFF.

V gene TRBV20-1 combines with J gene TRBJ2-5; 11 bases match TRBD2. The CDR3 spans 18 residues. Germline CDR1 reads DFQATT; CDR2 reads SNEGSKA (reference sequence). Trimming removed 1 base from V and 5 bases from J; junction bases left unmatched: 15. This CDR3 reads CSARAPGLPSGRLETQYF. The CDR3 bases are TGCAGTGCTAGAGCCCCTGGTTTGCCTAGCGGGAGGCTGGAGACCCAGTACTTC.

This chain connects TRBV18 to TRBJ2-1; 7 bases fit TRBD2. With V trimmed by 2 bases and J by 7 bases, 14 bases remained unmatched. The CDR3 consists of 17 residues. Germline values: CDR1 KGHSH, CDR2 LQKENI. The CDR3 is CASSPGARAGLRNEQFF. DNA of the CDR3: TGTGCCAGCTCACCAGGGGCGAGAGCGGGGCTCAGGAATGAGCAGTTCTTC. Looking up the rest from reference TRBV18 and TRBJ2-1 gives the full variable domain: NAGVMQNPRHLVRRRGQEARLRCSPMKGHSHVYWYRQLPEEGLKFMVYLQKENIIDESGMPKERFSAEFPKEGPSILRIQQVVRGDSAAYFCASSPGARAGLRNEQFFGPGTRLTVL.